These T cell receptor beta chains were read from a single sample in a study of blood T cell repertoires in COVID-19. Repertoires were generated with immunoSEQ multiplex PCR, while TCRdb's copy carries only in-frame clones and drops some. This table holds about 34,000 clones, approximately 80% found once. Sequencing was done on a sample of peripheral blood. These receptor sequences come from a human donor in a cohort sampled during active COVID-19. The CDR3 runs from the conserved cysteine through the conserved F or W. A D gene is named only where the DNA matches it firmly. Clone size appears in some rows only: once, few, many, or a class for an expanded clone.

d_gene: -
j_gene: TRBJ2-5
abundance: -
v_gene: TRBV6-1
CDR3aa: CASSEGRETQYF
CDR3nt: TGTGCCAGCAGTGAGGGGAGAGAGACCCAGTACTTC

d_gene: -
j_gene: TRBJ2-7
abundance: -
v_gene: TRBV7-2
CDR3aa: CASSPDPSGHSYEQYF
CDR3nt: TGTGCCAGCAGCCCAGATCCCAGCGGGCACTCCTACGAGCAGTACTTC

d_gene: -
j_gene: TRBJ1-1
abundance: few
v_gene: TRBV3-1/TRBV3-2
CDR3aa: CASSGQSDTEAFF
CDR3nt: TGTGCCAGCTCAGGACAGTCAGACACTGAAGCTTTCTTT

d_gene: -
j_gene: TRBJ2-1
abundance: -
v_gene: TRBV28
CDR3aa: CASSSRQKMYNEQFF
CDR3nt: TGTGCCAGCAGTTCCCGACAGAAGATGTACAATGAGCAGTTCTTC

d_gene: -
j_gene: TRBJ2-1
abundance: -
v_gene: TRBV18
CDR3aa: CASSLQRLNEQFF
CDR3nt: TGTGCCAGCTCACTCCAGCGGCTCAATGAGCAGTTCTTC

d_gene: -
j_gene: TRBJ2-1
abundance: -
v_gene: TRBV21-1
CDR3aa: CASSKNPGLVANEQFF
CDR3nt: TGTGCCAGCAGCAAAAACCCGGGACTAGTTGCCAATGAGCAGTTCTTC

d_gene: TRBD1
j_gene: TRBJ1-6
abundance: -
v_gene: TRBV6-5
CDR3aa: CASTGTAPINSPLHF
CDR3nt: TGTGCCAGTACCGGGACAGCGCCTATCAATTCACCCCTCCACTTT

d_gene: TRBD1
j_gene: TRBJ1-1
abundance: -
v_gene: TRBV6-5
CDR3aa: CASSTARGLGTEAFF
CDR3nt: TGTGCCAGCAGTACCGCCAGGGGGCTAGGCACTGAAGCTTTCTTT

d_gene: -
j_gene: TRBJ1-6
abundance: -
v_gene: TRBV27
CDR3aa: CASWGGSLSVFSPLHF
CDR3nt: TGTGCCAGCTGGGGGGGGTCTCTTTCGGTTTTTTCACCCCTCCACTTT

d_gene: -
j_gene: TRBJ1-2
abundance: -
v_gene: TRBV3-1/TRBV3-2
CDR3aa: CASSPRDFNYGYTF
CDR3nt: TGTGCCAGCAGCCCCCGGGATTTCAACTATGGCTACACCTTC

d_gene: TRBD2
j_gene: TRBJ2-2
abundance: -
v_gene: TRBV28
CDR3aa: CASSLYGTSGRLIPGELFF
CDR3nt: TGTGCCAGCAGTTTATACGGGACTAGCGGGAGACTAATTCCCGGGGAGCTGTTTTTT

d_gene: -
j_gene: TRBJ1-1
abundance: few
v_gene: TRBV28
CDR3aa: CASSLMVMGGNTEAFF
CDR3nt: TGTGCCAGCAGTTTAATGGTTATGGGGGGGAACACTGAAGCTTTCTTT

d_gene: TRBD1
j_gene: TRBJ1-5
abundance: -
v_gene: TRBV19
CDR3aa: CASSVGTVNQPQHF
CDR3nt: TGTGCCAGTAGTGTAGGGACAGTCAATCAGCCCCAGCATTTT

d_gene: TRBD1
j_gene: TRBJ2-7
abundance: -
v_gene: TRBV29-1
CDR3aa: CSVSDRGDYEQYF
CDR3nt: TGCAGCGTTTCGGACAGGGGGGACTACGAGCAGTACTTC

d_gene: TRBD2
j_gene: TRBJ2-3
abundance: -
v_gene: TRBV4-2
CDR3aa: CASSPTSGGGDTQYF
CDR3nt: TGTGCCAGCAGTCCCACTAGCGGGGGCGGGGATACGCAGTATTTT

d_gene: TRBD1
j_gene: TRBJ1-6
abundance: few
v_gene: TRBV7-9
CDR3aa: CASSLGEGGGSPLHF
CDR3nt: TGTGCCAGCAGCTTAGGGGAAGGGGGCGGGTCACCCCTCCACTTT

d_gene: TRBD1
j_gene: TRBJ1-1
abundance: -
v_gene: TRBV29-1
CDR3aa: CSANRGQNTEAFF
CDR3nt: TGCAGCGCCAACAGGGGTCAGAACACTGAAGCTTTCTTT

d_gene: -
j_gene: TRBJ2-7
abundance: -
v_gene: TRBV28
CDR3aa: CASSFGGVNYEQYF
CDR3nt: TGTGCCAGCAGTTTCGGCGGGGTGAACTACGAGCAGTACTTC

d_gene: TRBD1
j_gene: TRBJ1-2
abundance: -
v_gene: TRBV5-4
CDR3aa: CASSSGQETYGYTF
CDR3nt: TGTGCCAGCAGCTCGGGACAGGAGACCTATGGCTACACCTTC

d_gene: -
j_gene: TRBJ2-4
abundance: -
v_gene: TRBV7-2
CDR3aa: CASSSPTTGTNLAKNIQYF
CDR3nt: TGTGCCAGCAGCTCACCTACTACCGGGACAAATCTAGCCAAAAACATTCAGTACTTC

d_gene: -
j_gene: TRBJ1-5
abundance: -
v_gene: TRBV27
CDR3aa: CASSLSGAWQPQHF
CDR3nt: TGTGCCAGCAGTTTATCGGGGGCATGGCAGCCCCAGCATTTT

d_gene: -
j_gene: TRBJ1-6
abundance: -
v_gene: TRBV3-1/TRBV3-2
CDR3aa: CASSQGGGWDNSPLHF
CDR3nt: TGTGCCAGCAGCCAGGGGGGAGGATGGGATAATTCACCCCTCCACTTT

d_gene: -
j_gene: TRBJ1-1
abundance: -
v_gene: TRBV15
CDR3aa: CATSPRKGAEAFF
CDR3nt: TGTGCCACCAGCCCCCGAAAGGGGGCTGAAGCTTTCTTT

d_gene: TRBD1
j_gene: TRBJ1-6
abundance: -
v_gene: TRBV13
CDR3aa: CASSYFPYSGQGKNSPLHF
CDR3nt: TGTGCCAGCAGTTACTTTCCCTACTCTGGACAGGGAAAAAATTCACCCCTCCACTTT

d_gene: -
j_gene: TRBJ1-2
abundance: -
v_gene: TRBV2
CDR3aa: CASSPTGNGYTF
CDR3nt: TGTGCCAGCAGTCCGACGGGGAACGGCTACACCTTC

d_gene: -
j_gene: TRBJ1-1
abundance: -
v_gene: TRBV6-5
CDR3aa: CATRGGTEAFF
CDR3nt: TGTGCCACACGAGGGGGCACTGAAGCTTTCTTT

d_gene: -
j_gene: TRBJ2-1
abundance: few
v_gene: TRBV9
CDR3aa: CASSVEEVGAYNEQFF
CDR3nt: TGTGCCAGCAGCGTAGAGGAGGTGGGCGCCTACAATGAGCAGTTCTTC

d_gene: -
j_gene: TRBJ2-1
abundance: -
v_gene: TRBV6-5
CDR3aa: CASSYRDEQFF
CDR3nt: TGTGCCAGCAGTTACCGCGATGAGCAGTTCTTC

d_gene: -
j_gene: TRBJ1-4
abundance: -
v_gene: TRBV19
CDR3aa: CASSTAATNEKLFF
CDR3nt: TGTGCCAGCTCGACAGCCGCAACTAATGAAAAACTGTTTTTT

d_gene: TRBD2
j_gene: TRBJ2-5
abundance: once
v_gene: TRBV6-2/TRBV6-3
CDR3aa: CASRYVRGRGETQYF
CDR3nt: TGTGCCAGCAGATACGTACGCGGGAGGGGGGAGACCCAGTACTTC

d_gene: TRBD2
j_gene: TRBJ2-7
abundance: -
v_gene: TRBV4-1
CDR3aa: CASSRTGTSGGDEQYF
CDR3nt: TGCGCCAGCAGCCGCACCGGGACTAGCGGGGGGGACGAGCAGTACTTC

d_gene: -
j_gene: TRBJ1-2
abundance: -
v_gene: TRBV21-1
CDR3aa: CASSKECRNLNYGYTF
CDR3nt: TGTGCCAGCAGCAAAGAGTGCAGGAACCTGAACTATGGCTACACCTTC

d_gene: -
j_gene: TRBJ1-6
abundance: -
v_gene: TRBV28
CDR3aa: CASSLSGGGLNSPLHF
CDR3nt: TGTGCCAGCAGTTTATCGGGAGGGGGGCTTAATTCACCCCTCCACTTT

d_gene: TRBD2
j_gene: TRBJ2-2
abundance: -
v_gene: TRBV5-4
CDR3aa: CASSRFTSGRAGGELFF
CDR3nt: TGTGCCAGCAGCCGATTTACTAGCGGGAGGGCCGGCGGGGAGCTGTTTTTT

d_gene: -
j_gene: TRBJ2-7
abundance: -
v_gene: TRBV11-2
CDR3aa: CASSLRSGSYEQYF
CDR3nt: TGTGCCAGCAGCTTACGTTCAGGATCCTACGAGCAGTACTTC

d_gene: TRBD2
j_gene: TRBJ2-5
abundance: -
v_gene: TRBV6-2/TRBV6-3
CDR3aa: CASSLRLAPETQYF
CDR3nt: TGTGCCAGCAGTTTAAGACTAGCTCCAGAGACCCAGTACTTC

d_gene: -
j_gene: TRBJ1-2
abundance: -
v_gene: TRBV20-1
CDR3aa: CSASIIGRGGDYGYTF
CDR3nt: TGCAGTGCTAGTATTATAGGTCGAGGAGGGGACTATGGCTACACCTTC

d_gene: -
j_gene: TRBJ2-1
abundance: -
v_gene: TRBV5-6
CDR3aa: CASSLFFVSSYNEQFF
CDR3nt: TGTGCCAGCAGCTTGTTTTTCGTTAGCTCCTACAATGAGCAGTTCTTC

d_gene: TRBD2
j_gene: TRBJ2-1
abundance: -
v_gene: TRBV2
CDR3aa: CASSDTPLTSGVYNEQFF
CDR3nt: TGTGCCAGCAGTGATACCCCCCTCACTAGCGGGGTATACAATGAGCAGTTCTTC

d_gene: -
j_gene: TRBJ2-5
abundance: -
v_gene: TRBV6-5
CDR3aa: CASRHETGAQYF
CDR3nt: TGTGCCAGCAGACATGAAACCGGGGCCCAGTACTTC

d_gene: -
j_gene: TRBJ2-1
abundance: -
v_gene: TRBV10-2
CDR3aa: CASNSGRGGLVVRNEQFF
CDR3nt: TGCGCCAGCAACAGTGGCAGGGGAGGACTAGTCGTACGGAATGAGCAGTTCTTC

d_gene: TRBD1
j_gene: TRBJ2-7
abundance: hyperexpanded
v_gene: TRBV7-7
CDR3aa: CASSPGTGAYEQYF
CDR3nt: TGTGCCAGCAGCCCCGGGACAGGGGCCTACGAGCAGTACTTC

d_gene: TRBD2
j_gene: TRBJ2-5
abundance: -
v_gene: TRBV30
CDR3aa: CAWSIGRPIPQETQYF
CDR3nt: TGTGCCTGGAGCATCGGGAGGCCCATCCCCCAAGAGACCCAGTACTTC

d_gene: -
j_gene: TRBJ1-2
abundance: -
v_gene: TRBV6-6
CDR3aa: CASSYSEGGYTF
CDR3nt: TGTGCCAGCAGTTACTCGGAGGGTGGCTACACCTTC

d_gene: -
j_gene: TRBJ2-7
abundance: once
v_gene: TRBV7-8
CDR3aa: CASSFRQLGSYEQYF
CDR3nt: TGTGCCAGCAGCTTCCGACAACTAGGTTCCTACGAGCAGTACTTC

d_gene: -
j_gene: TRBJ2-5
abundance: -
v_gene: TRBV18
CDR3aa: CASSPHQGAQETQYF
CDR3nt: TGTGCCAGCTCACCACATCAGGGTGCGCAAGAGACCCAGTACTTC

d_gene: TRBD1
j_gene: TRBJ1-2
abundance: -
v_gene: TRBV28
CDR3aa: CASRSQGNYGYTF
CDR3nt: TGTGCCAGCAGATCACAGGGGAACTATGGCTACACCTTC

d_gene: TRBD1
j_gene: TRBJ2-1
abundance: -
v_gene: TRBV24-1
CDR3aa: CATSDLHGTGGQFF
CDR3nt: TGTGCCACCAGTGATTTGCATGGGACAGGTGGGCAGTTCTTC

d_gene: TRBD2
j_gene: TRBJ2-1
abundance: -
v_gene: TRBV4-2
CDR3aa: CASSQGSGHSYNEQFF
CDR3nt: TGTGCCAGCAGCCAAGGTAGCGGGCACTCCTACAATGAGCAGTTCTTC

d_gene: -
j_gene: TRBJ1-4
abundance: -
v_gene: TRBV2
CDR3aa: CASQPGANNEKLFF
CDR3nt: TGTGCCAGCCAACCAGGGGCCAATAATGAAAAACTGTTTTTT

d_gene: TRBD1
j_gene: TRBJ1-4
abundance: once
v_gene: TRBV6-6
CDR3aa: CASRPDRDGEKLFF
CDR3nt: TGTGCCAGCAGGCCGGACAGGGACGGAGAAAAACTGTTTTTT

d_gene: -
j_gene: TRBJ1-1
abundance: -
v_gene: TRBV30
CDR3aa: CAWTSGKNTEAFF
CDR3nt: TGTGCCTGGACCTCAGGGAAGAACACTGAAGCTTTCTTT